This T cell receptor beta chain stems from a study of molecular identifiers for immune sequencing clone quantification. TCRdb re-called the PCR reads with MiXCR, one entry per CDR3 protein. The table lists approximately 630,000 distinct CDR3 sequences, over 25% of them singletons. A CD8+CD4-CCR7+CD45RA+ gate was used to sort naive CD8 T cells. Note on this clonotype: This may come from a read error, since a much larger clone is one base off.

The sequence came from a human donor in good health. Some libraries in this study had Jurkat cell RNA spiked in. Material for sequencing was naive CD8+ T cells from blood, with Jurkat cell RNA spiked in. The subset denotes: FACS-sorted CD8+CD4-CCR7+CD45RA+ naive T cells.

CDR3 sequence reads: CAGSFSPAYSNQPQHF. CDR3 nucleotides: TGTGCCGGCAGCTTTTCGCCTGCCTATAGCAATCAGCCCCAGCATTTT. This chain links TRBV7-8 with TRBJ1-5; D unclear. The CDR3 extends over 16 amino acids. Germline loops: CDR1 SGHVS, CDR2 FQNEAQ.